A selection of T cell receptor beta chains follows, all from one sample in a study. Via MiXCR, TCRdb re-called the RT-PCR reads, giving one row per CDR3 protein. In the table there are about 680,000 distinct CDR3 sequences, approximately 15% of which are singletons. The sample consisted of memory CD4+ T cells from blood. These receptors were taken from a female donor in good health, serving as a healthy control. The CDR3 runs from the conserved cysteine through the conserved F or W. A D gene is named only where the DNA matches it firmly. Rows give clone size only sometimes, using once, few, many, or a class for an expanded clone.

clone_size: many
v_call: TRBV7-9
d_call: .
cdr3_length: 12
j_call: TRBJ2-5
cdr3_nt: TGTGCCAGCAGCTTGCTCCAAGAGACCCAGTACTTC
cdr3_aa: CASSLLQETQYF

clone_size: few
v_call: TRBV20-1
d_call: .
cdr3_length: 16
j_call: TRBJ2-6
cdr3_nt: TGCAGTGCCCGACACCAAAGCCCCTCTGGGGCCAACGTCCTGACTTTC
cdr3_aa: CSARHQSPSGANVLTF

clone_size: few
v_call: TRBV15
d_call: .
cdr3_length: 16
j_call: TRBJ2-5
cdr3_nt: TGTGCCACCAGCAGAGTACCCAGCATGGTCCAAGAGACCCAGTACTTC
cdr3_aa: CATSRVPSMVQETQYF

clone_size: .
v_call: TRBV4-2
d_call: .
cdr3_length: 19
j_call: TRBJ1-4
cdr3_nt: TGTGCCAGCAGCCAAGATTTTCAGAGTCAGGAGGGAGTAGGTGAAAAACTGTTTTTT
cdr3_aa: CASSQDFQSQEGVGEKLFF

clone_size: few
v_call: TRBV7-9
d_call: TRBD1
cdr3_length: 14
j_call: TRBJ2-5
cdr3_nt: TGTGCCAGCAGCTTGCAGGGGGCGGTGCAGACCCAGTACTTC
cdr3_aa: CASSLQGAVQTQYF

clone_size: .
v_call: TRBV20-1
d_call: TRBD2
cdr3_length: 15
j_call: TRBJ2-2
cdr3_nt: TGCAGTGCTCCCGGGGGGGGTACGAACACCGGGAAGCTGTTTTTT
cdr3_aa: CSAPGGGTNTGKLFF

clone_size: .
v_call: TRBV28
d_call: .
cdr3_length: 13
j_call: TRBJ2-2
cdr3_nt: TGTGCCAGCATCAACAGGGCGAGCGGGGAGCTGTTTTTT
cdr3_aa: CASINRASGELFF

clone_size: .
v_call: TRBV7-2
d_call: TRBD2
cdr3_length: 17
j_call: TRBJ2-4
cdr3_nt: TGTGCCAGCAGCTTAGCGTACGGAGCGGGAGCGGAAAACATTCAGTACTTC
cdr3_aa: CASSLAYGAGAENIQYF

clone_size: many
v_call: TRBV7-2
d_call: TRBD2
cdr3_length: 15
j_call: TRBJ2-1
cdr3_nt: TGTGCCAGCAGCCTTTCGGGACTAGCGGGTCATGAGCAGTTCTTC
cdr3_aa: CASSLSGLAGHEQFF

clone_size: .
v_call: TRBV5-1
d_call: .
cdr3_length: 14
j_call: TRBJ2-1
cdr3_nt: TGCGCCAGCAGCTCAATAGTCGGCTACAATGAGCAGTTCTTC
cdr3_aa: CASSSIVGYNEQFF

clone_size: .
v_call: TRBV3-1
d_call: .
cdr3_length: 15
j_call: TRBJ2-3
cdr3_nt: TGTGCCAGCAGTCCTACGAGTAACAGGTTGGATACGCAGTATTTT
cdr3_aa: CASSPTSNRLDTQYF

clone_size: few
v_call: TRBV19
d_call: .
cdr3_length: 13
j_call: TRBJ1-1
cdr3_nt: TGTGCCAGTAGTCGGGCGCGGTGGACTGAAGCTTTCTTT
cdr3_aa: CASSRARWTEAFF

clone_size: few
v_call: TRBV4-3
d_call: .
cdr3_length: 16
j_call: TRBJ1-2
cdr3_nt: TGCGCCAGCAGCCAAGATCCCAATGTCTTGGCTGAAGGCTACACCTTC
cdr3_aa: CASSQDPNVLAEGYTF

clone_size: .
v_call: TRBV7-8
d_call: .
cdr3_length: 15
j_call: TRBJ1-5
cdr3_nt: TGTGCCAGCAGCACCGGACAGTTTAGGGGACAGCCCCAGCATTTT
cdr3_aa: CASSTGQFRGQPQHF

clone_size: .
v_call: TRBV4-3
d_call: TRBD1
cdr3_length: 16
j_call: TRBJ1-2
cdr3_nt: TGCGCCAGCAGCCAAGTCCCGGACAGGGGAGAGTATGGCTACACCTTC
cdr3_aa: CASSQVPDRGEYGYTF

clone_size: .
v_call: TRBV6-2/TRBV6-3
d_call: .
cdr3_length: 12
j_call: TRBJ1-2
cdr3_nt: TGTGCCAGCAGCCAGGGATTTGATGGCTACACCTTC
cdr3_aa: CASSQGFDGYTF

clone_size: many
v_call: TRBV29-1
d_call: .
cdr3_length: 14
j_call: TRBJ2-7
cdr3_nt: TGCAGCGTTAGGGGGGGCGAGGGTCGTGGCGAGCAGTACTTC
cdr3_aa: CSVRGGEGRGEQYF

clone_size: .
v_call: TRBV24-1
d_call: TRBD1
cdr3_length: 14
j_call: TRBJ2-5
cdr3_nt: TGTGCCACCAGTGATGGGACAGGACGAGAGACCCAGTACTTC
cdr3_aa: CATSDGTGRETQYF

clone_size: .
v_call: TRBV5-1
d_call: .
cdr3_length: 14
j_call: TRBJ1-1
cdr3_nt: TGCGTCAGCAGCTTGGGCGGGCTAAACACTGAAGCTTTCTTT
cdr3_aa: CVSSLGGLNTEAFF

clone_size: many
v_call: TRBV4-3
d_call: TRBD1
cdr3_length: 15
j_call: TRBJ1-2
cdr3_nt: TGCGCCAGCAGCCAAGATACAGGGGGATACTATGGCTACACCTTC
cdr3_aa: CASSQDTGGYYGYTF